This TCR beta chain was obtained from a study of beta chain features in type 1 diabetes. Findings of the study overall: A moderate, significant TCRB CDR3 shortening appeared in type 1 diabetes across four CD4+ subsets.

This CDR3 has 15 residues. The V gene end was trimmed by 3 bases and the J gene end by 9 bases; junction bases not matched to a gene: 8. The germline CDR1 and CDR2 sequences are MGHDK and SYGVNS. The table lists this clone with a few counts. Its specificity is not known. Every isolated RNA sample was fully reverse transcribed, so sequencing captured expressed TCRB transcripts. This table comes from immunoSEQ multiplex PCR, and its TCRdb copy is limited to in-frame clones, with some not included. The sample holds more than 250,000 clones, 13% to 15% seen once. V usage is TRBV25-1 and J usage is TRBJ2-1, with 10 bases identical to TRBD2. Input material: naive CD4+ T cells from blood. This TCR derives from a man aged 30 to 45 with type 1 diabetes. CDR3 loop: CASSDTTSGTGEQFF. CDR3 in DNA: TGTGCCAGCAGTGATACAACTAGCGGGACGGGTGAGCAGTTCTTC. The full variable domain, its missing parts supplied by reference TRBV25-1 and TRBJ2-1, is EADIYQTPRYLVIGTGKKITLECSQTMGHDKMYWYQQDPGMELHLIHYSYGVNSTEKGDLSSESTVSRIRTEHFPLTLESARPSHTSQYLCASSDTTSGTGEQFFGPGTRLTVL.